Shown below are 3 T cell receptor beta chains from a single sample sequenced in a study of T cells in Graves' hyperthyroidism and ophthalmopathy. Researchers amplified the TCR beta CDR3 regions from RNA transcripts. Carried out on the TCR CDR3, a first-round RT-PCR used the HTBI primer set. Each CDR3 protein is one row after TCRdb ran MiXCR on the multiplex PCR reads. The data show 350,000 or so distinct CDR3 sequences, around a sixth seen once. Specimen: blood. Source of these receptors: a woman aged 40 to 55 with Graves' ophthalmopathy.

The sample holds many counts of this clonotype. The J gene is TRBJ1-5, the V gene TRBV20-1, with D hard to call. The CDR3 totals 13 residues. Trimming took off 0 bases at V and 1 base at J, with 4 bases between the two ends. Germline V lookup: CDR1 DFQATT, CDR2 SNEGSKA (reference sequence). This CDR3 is CSARDHSNQPQHF. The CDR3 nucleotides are TGCAGTGCTAGAGATCACAGCAATCAGCCCCAGCATTTT.

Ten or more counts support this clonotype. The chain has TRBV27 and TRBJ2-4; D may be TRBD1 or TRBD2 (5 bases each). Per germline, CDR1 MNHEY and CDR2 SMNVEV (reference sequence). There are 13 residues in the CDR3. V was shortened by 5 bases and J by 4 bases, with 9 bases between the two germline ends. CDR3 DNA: TGTGCCAGCAGTACGGGACGGAAAAACATTCAGTACTTC. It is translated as CASSTGRKNIQYF.

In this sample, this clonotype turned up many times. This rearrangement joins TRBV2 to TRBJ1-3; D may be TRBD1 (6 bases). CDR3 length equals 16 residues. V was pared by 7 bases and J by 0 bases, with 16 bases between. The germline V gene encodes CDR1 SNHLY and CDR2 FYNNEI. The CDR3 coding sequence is TGTGCCAGCATTTTCCGGGACACCCCCTCTGGAAACACCATATATTTT. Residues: CASIFRDTPSGNTIYF.